The rows below give T cell receptor beta chains drawn from one sample of a study of cytomegalovirus exposure and HLA in healthy donors. Sequencing used immunoSEQ multiplex PCR; TCRdb keeps in-frame clones, though not all of them. The repertoire holds about 160,000 clones, with roughly 85% as singletons. Input material: PBMCs. The receptor source for this set is a woman aged 50 to 65 in good health and CMV-seropositive. Each CDR3 is given with its conserved first and last residue. Each record gives: D gene, J gene, V gene, clone size, CDR3 DNA, CDR3 protein. A D gene is named only where the DNA matches it firmly. Clone size is not always given. Where it is, it says once, few, many or a class for expanded clones.

d_call: NA
j_call: TRBJ1-5
v_call: TRBV5-4
clone_size: NA
cdr3_nt: TGTGCCAGCAGCTTGGCCTTGAACAGACTACAGCCCCAGCATTTT
cdr3_aa: CASSLALNRLQPQHF

d_call: TRBD1
j_call: TRBJ1-1
v_call: TRBV6-5
clone_size: NA
cdr3_nt: TGTGCCAGCATCGATGGGACAGCTAACACTGAAGCTTTCTTT
cdr3_aa: CASIDGTANTEAFF

d_call: TRBD1
j_call: TRBJ1-5
v_call: TRBV2
clone_size: NA
cdr3_nt: TGTGCCAGCAGGGACGACAGGGGGAAGAGTCAGCCCCAGCATTTT
cdr3_aa: CASRDDRGKSQPQHF

d_call: TRBD1
j_call: TRBJ1-2
v_call: TRBV7-2
clone_size: NA
cdr3_nt: TGTGCCAGCAGTCGCAGCGCCCGGGACAGGGATGGCTACACCTTC
cdr3_aa: CASSRSARDRDGYTF

d_call: TRBD1
j_call: TRBJ1-1
v_call: TRBV10-2
clone_size: few
cdr3_nt: TGCGCCAGCCGGGACAGGGGAGAGAACACTGAAGCTTTCTTT
cdr3_aa: CASRDRGENTEAFF

d_call: TRBD2
j_call: TRBJ2-1
v_call: TRBV18
clone_size: NA
cdr3_nt: TGTGCCAGCTCACCCTCGACTAGCGGCTCCTACAATGAGCAGTTCTTC
cdr3_aa: CASSPSTSGSYNEQFF

d_call: NA
j_call: TRBJ2-1
v_call: TRBV7-9
clone_size: NA
cdr3_nt: TGTGCCAGCAGCGCCGAGTTCTGGTCTAATGAGCAGTTCTTC
cdr3_aa: CASSAEFWSNEQFF

d_call: NA
j_call: TRBJ1-5
v_call: TRBV19
clone_size: NA
cdr3_nt: TGTGCCAGTAGTACCTGGACAGTGGAGCTTAGCAATCAGCCCCAGCATTTT
cdr3_aa: CASSTWTVELSNQPQHF

d_call: TRBD2
j_call: TRBJ2-5
v_call: TRBV7-8
clone_size: NA
cdr3_nt: TGTGCCAGCAGCTTAGCTAGCGGGAGGGAAGAGACCCAGTACTTC
cdr3_aa: CASSLASGREETQYF

d_call: NA
j_call: TRBJ1-1
v_call: TRBV19
clone_size: NA
cdr3_nt: TGTGCCAGTAGTATAGGACCGGGGAACACTGAAGCTTTCTTT
cdr3_aa: CASSIGPGNTEAFF

d_call: NA
j_call: TRBJ1-4
v_call: TRBV9
clone_size: once
cdr3_nt: TGTGCCAGCAGCGCTGGGGGCATTAATGAAAAACTGTTTTTT
cdr3_aa: CASSAGGINEKLFF

d_call: NA
j_call: TRBJ1-2
v_call: TRBV5-6
clone_size: NA
cdr3_nt: TGTGCCAGCAGCCCGGGGTGGGAATTTGGGGGCTACACCTTC
cdr3_aa: CASSPGWEFGGYTF

d_call: TRBD1
j_call: TRBJ1-1
v_call: TRBV9
clone_size: NA
cdr3_nt: TGTGCCAGCAGCGTAGATGAGGGGGCAGCGACTGAAGCTTTCTTT
cdr3_aa: CASSVDEGAATEAFF

d_call: TRBD2
j_call: TRBJ2-1
v_call: TRBV7-2
clone_size: NA
cdr3_nt: TGTGCCAGCAGCTTACTTACTAGCGGGGAGTATTACAATGAGCAGTTCTTC
cdr3_aa: CASSLLTSGEYYNEQFF

d_call: NA
j_call: TRBJ2-7
v_call: TRBV19
clone_size: NA
cdr3_nt: TGTGCCAGTAGTAAGATCAGGACAGCCATTTCCTACGAGCAGTACTTC
cdr3_aa: CASSKIRTAISYEQYF

d_call: NA
j_call: TRBJ1-5
v_call: TRBV27
clone_size: NA
cdr3_nt: TGTGCCAGTTCGTTCTACTATAGCAATCAGCCCCAGCATTTT
cdr3_aa: CASSFYYSNQPQHF

d_call: NA
j_call: TRBJ2-5
v_call: TRBV2
clone_size: NA
cdr3_nt: TGTGCCAGCAACCTTGGGGGGACCCGGGGCCAAGAGACCCAGTACTTC
cdr3_aa: CASNLGGTRGQETQYF

d_call: TRBD1
j_call: TRBJ2-1
v_call: TRBV28
clone_size: few
cdr3_nt: TGTGCCAGCAGTTCAAGACAGGGGGCGTACAATGAGCAGTTCTTC
cdr3_aa: CASSSRQGAYNEQFF

d_call: TRBD1
j_call: TRBJ2-3
v_call: TRBV5-1
clone_size: NA
cdr3_nt: TGCGCCAGCAGCTTGGCAGGGGGTACTAGCACAGATACGCAGTATTTT
cdr3_aa: CASSLAGGTSTDTQYF

d_call: TRBD2
j_call: TRBJ2-3
v_call: TRBV7-3
clone_size: NA
cdr3_nt: TGTGCCAGCAGCTTAACGGGGTCTAGCGGGGACAGCACAGATACGCAGTATTTT
cdr3_aa: CASSLTGSSGDSTDTQYF

d_call: TRBD1
j_call: TRBJ2-5
v_call: TRBV7-2
clone_size: NA
cdr3_nt: TGTGCCAGCAGCCAGGGGGCTGGAGAGACCCAGTACTTC
cdr3_aa: CASSQGAGETQYF

d_call: TRBD2
j_call: TRBJ2-1
v_call: TRBV7-2
clone_size: once
cdr3_nt: TGTGCCAGCAGCTTATTCGCGATAGCGGGGGGGCGTGAGCAGTTCTTC
cdr3_aa: CASSLFAIAGGREQFF

d_call: NA
j_call: TRBJ2-7
v_call: TRBV9
clone_size: once
cdr3_nt: TGTGCCAGCAGCGGCCTTATGGCAGGTTCTGACCACGAGCAGTACTTC
cdr3_aa: CASSGLMAGSDHEQYF

d_call: NA
j_call: TRBJ2-2
v_call: TRBV30
clone_size: NA
cdr3_nt: TGTGCCTGGAGTGTGCGCAGGGAGCTGTTTTTT
cdr3_aa: CAWSVRRELFF

d_call: NA
j_call: TRBJ2-7
v_call: TRBV30
clone_size: NA
cdr3_nt: TGTGCCTGGGGAGCCAGGCTCGGGGGCGAGCAGTACTTC
cdr3_aa: CAWGARLGGEQYF

d_call: NA
j_call: TRBJ2-7
v_call: TRBV28
clone_size: once
cdr3_nt: TGTGCCAGCAGTTTTTCCGGGGAAGGTGGCTACGAGCAGTACTTC
cdr3_aa: CASSFSGEGGYEQYF

d_call: NA
j_call: TRBJ2-5
v_call: TRBV6-5
clone_size: NA
cdr3_nt: TGTGCCAGCAGCTCGTGGGGGCGGGGGGAGACCCAGTACTTC
cdr3_aa: CASSSWGRGETQYF

d_call: TRBD2
j_call: TRBJ2-7
v_call: TRBV7-2
clone_size: NA
cdr3_nt: TGTGCCAGCAGCTTGGCGGGGGGTGGCTACGAGCAGTACTTC
cdr3_aa: CASSLAGGGYEQYF

d_call: NA
j_call: TRBJ1-6
v_call: TRBV5-1
clone_size: NA
cdr3_nt: TGCGCCAGCAGCTTGGCCCCCGGGGGGGGCAATTCACCCCTCCACTTT
cdr3_aa: CASSLAPGGGNSPLHF

d_call: TRBD1
j_call: TRBJ2-7
v_call: TRBV27
clone_size: NA
cdr3_nt: TGTGCCAACTACAGGGGGCTAACATACGAGCAGTACTTC
cdr3_aa: CANYRGLTYEQYF

d_call: NA
j_call: TRBJ1-4
v_call: TRBV7-8
clone_size: NA
cdr3_nt: TGTGCCAGCAGCTTAGGTACAGGGAGGGAGGAAAAACTGTTTTTT
cdr3_aa: CASSLGTGREEKLFF

d_call: TRBD2
j_call: TRBJ2-3
v_call: TRBV4-1
clone_size: NA
cdr3_nt: TGCGCCAGCAGCCTTGCAAGGAGCGGGGGGGAAACAGATACGCAGTATTTT
cdr3_aa: CASSLARSGGETDTQYF

d_call: NA
j_call: TRBJ1-2
v_call: TRBV19
clone_size: few
cdr3_nt: TGTGCCAGTAGTATGGCGACATATGGCTACACCTTC
cdr3_aa: CASSMATYGYTF

d_call: NA
j_call: TRBJ1-5
v_call: TRBV7-2
clone_size: NA
cdr3_nt: TGTGCCAGCAGCTTAGACTATCAGCCCCAGCATTTT
cdr3_aa: CASSLDYQPQHF

d_call: TRBD1
j_call: TRBJ1-5
v_call: TRBV2
clone_size: NA
cdr3_nt: TGTGCCAGCAGTGGCGGACAGGGGGGGAATCAGCCCCAGCATTTT
cdr3_aa: CASSGGQGGNQPQHF

d_call: TRBD2
j_call: TRBJ2-7
v_call: TRBV9
clone_size: NA
cdr3_nt: TGTGCCAGCAGCCCACTAGCGGAGGCTTACTACGAGCAGTACTTC
cdr3_aa: CASSPLAEAYYEQYF

d_call: NA
j_call: TRBJ1-2
v_call: TRBV6-1
clone_size: few
cdr3_nt: TGTGCCAGCAGTGAAGACAGGGTGGGCGGCTACACCTTC
cdr3_aa: CASSEDRVGGYTF

d_call: NA
j_call: TRBJ1-1
v_call: TRBV27
clone_size: NA
cdr3_nt: TGTGCCAGCAGTTTGTCTTTGAACACTGAAGCTTTCTTT
cdr3_aa: CASSLSLNTEAFF

d_call: NA
j_call: TRBJ1-5
v_call: TRBV2
clone_size: NA
cdr3_nt: TGTGCCAGCATGGACAGCGGAAACAATCAGCCCCAGCATTTT
cdr3_aa: CASMDSGNNQPQHF

d_call: TRBD1
j_call: TRBJ1-1
v_call: TRBV5-4
clone_size: few
cdr3_nt: TGTGCCAGCCTAGACCAGGGGGCGAACACTGAAGCTTTCTTT
cdr3_aa: CASLDQGANTEAFF

d_call: NA
j_call: TRBJ2-5
v_call: TRBV5-8
clone_size: NA
cdr3_nt: TGTGCCAGCAGCTTTAGTTGGCAGGGGGAGACCCAGTACTTC
cdr3_aa: CASSFSWQGETQYF

d_call: NA
j_call: TRBJ2-7
v_call: TRBV7-8
clone_size: NA
cdr3_nt: TGTGCCAGCAGCTTAGCGGGAGGCCCCTACGAGCAGTACTTC
cdr3_aa: CASSLAGGPYEQYF

d_call: NA
j_call: TRBJ1-2
v_call: TRBV6-5
clone_size: NA
cdr3_nt: TGTGCCAGCAGTTACGCGTTAGGGGATGGCTACACCTTC
cdr3_aa: CASSYALGDGYTF

d_call: NA
j_call: TRBJ1-6
v_call: TRBV6-6
clone_size: NA
cdr3_nt: TGTGCCAGCAGTTACGGTAGCTCCTATAATTCACCCCTCCACTTT
cdr3_aa: CASSYGSSYNSPLHF